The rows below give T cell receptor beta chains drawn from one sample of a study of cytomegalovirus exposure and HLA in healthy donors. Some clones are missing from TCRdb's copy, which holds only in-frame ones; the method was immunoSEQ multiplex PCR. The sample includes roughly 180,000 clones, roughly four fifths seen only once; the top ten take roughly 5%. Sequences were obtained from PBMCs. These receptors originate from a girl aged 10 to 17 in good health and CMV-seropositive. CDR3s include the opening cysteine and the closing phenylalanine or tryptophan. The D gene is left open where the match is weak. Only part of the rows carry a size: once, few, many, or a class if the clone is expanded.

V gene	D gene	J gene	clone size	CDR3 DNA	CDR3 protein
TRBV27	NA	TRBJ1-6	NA	TGTGCCAGCAATCGGACAGACAGAAATTCACCCCTCCACTTT	CASNRTDRNSPLHF
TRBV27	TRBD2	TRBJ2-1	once	TGTGCCAGCAGTTTCCTCGTGGCGCGGGGGGAATATGGCGAGCAGTTCTTC	CASSFLVARGEYGEQFF
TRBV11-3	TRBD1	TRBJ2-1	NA	TGTGCCAGCAGCCCCAGGCGGGACAGGTCCTACAATGAGCAGTTCTTC	CASSPRRDRSYNEQFF
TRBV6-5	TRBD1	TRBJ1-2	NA	TGTGCCAGCAAGGGACAGGGGGCAGAGGGCTACACCTTC	CASKGQGAEGYTF
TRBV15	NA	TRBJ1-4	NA	TGTGCCACCAGCAGAGGGTTAGCGGGCCTCCGAAACGAAAAACTGTTTTTT	CATSRGLAGLRNEKLFF
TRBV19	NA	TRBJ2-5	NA	TGTGCCAGTAGTAATAGAGAGACCCAGTACTTC	CASSNRETQYF
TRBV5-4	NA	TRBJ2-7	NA	TGTGCCAGCAGCTTGGCCAGGGCTACCTACGAGCAGTACTTC	CASSLARATYEQYF
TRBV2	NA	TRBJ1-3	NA	TGTGCCAGCAGTGAAGCAAGGAGCTCTGGAAACACCATATATTTT	CASSEARSSGNTIYF
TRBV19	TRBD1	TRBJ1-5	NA	TGTGCCAGTAGTAGAAGGACAGGGGATAGCAATCAGCCCCAGCATTTT	CASSRRTGDSNQPQHF
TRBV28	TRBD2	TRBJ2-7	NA	TGTGCCAGCAGCACTGGACTAGCGGGGGGAAGTTCGTACGAGCAGTACTTC	CASSTGLAGGSSYEQYF
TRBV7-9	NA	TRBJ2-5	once	TGTGCCAGCAGCTTAGCGCGAGAGGGAGAGACCCAGTACTTC	CASSLAREGETQYF
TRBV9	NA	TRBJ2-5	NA	TGTGCCAGCAGCGTAGGACTTTCACAAGAGACCCAGTACTTC	CASSVGLSQETQYF
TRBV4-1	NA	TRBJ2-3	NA	TGCGCCAGCAGCCGGCAAGGGGGGGCTAGCACAGATACGCAGTATTTT	CASSRQGGASTDTQYF
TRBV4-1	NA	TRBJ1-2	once	TGCGCCAGCAGCCAAGTCGGGGATTTTAACTATGGCTACACCTTC	CASSQVGDFNYGYTF
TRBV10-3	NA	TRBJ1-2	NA	TGTGCCTCCCTAGGCCTGGACAGCCCTCTATCCTATGGCTACACCTTC	CASLGLDSPLSYGYTF
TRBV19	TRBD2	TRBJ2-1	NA	TGTGCCAGTTCCAAGGCTAGCGGGGGGAACAATGAGCAGTTCTTC	CASSKASGGNNEQFF
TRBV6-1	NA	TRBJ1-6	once	TGTGCCAGCAGTGACGGGGAGGGAGGGTCACCCCTCCACTTT	CASSDGEGGSPLHF
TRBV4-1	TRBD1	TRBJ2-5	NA	TGCGCCAGCAGCCAAGAGGGGACAGTAGAAGAGACCCAGTACTTC	CASSQEGTVEETQYF